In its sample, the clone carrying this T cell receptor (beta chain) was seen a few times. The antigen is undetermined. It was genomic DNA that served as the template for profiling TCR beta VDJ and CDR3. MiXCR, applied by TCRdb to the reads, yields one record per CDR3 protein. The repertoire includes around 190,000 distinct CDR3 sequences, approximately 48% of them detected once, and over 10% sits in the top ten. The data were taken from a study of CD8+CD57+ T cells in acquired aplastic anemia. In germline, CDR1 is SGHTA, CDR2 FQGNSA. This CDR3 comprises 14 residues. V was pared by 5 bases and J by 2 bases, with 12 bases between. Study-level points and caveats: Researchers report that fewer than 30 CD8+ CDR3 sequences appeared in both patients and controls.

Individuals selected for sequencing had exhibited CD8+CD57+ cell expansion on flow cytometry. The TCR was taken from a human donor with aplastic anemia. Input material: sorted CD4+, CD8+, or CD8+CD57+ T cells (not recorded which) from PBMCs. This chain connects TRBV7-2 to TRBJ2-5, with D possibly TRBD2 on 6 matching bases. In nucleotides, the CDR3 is TGTGCCAGCAGCCAGTTGGGGGGACAAGAGACCCAGTACTTC. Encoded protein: CASSQLGGQETQYF.